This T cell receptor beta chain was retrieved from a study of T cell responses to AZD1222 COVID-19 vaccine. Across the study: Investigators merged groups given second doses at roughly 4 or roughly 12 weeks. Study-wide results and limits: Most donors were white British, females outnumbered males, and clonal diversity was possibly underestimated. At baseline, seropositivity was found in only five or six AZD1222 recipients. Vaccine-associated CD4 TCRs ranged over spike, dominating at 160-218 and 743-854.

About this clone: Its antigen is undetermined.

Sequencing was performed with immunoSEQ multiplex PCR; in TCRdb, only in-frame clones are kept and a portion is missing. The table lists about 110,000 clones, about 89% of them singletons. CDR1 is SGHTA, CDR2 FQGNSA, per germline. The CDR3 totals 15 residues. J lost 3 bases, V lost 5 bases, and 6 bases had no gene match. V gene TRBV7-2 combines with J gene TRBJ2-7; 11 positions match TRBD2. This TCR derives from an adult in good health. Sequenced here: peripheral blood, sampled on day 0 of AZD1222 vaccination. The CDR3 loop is CASSLGTSGRYEQYF. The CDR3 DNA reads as TGTGCCAGCAGCCTCGGGACTAGCGGACGCTACGAGCAGTACTTC.